Listed here are 25 T cell receptor beta chains from one sample, sequenced in a study of T-cell reconstitution after alpha-beta-depleted transplantation in children. Unique molecular identifiers tagged the TCRbeta library. TCRdb reanalysed the PCR reads using MiXCR and keeps one entry per CDR3 protein. The table records about 640,000 distinct CDR3 sequences, roughly 17% of them present only once. The sequencing here drew on PBMCs from the stem cell graft donor, taken from the stem cell graft. The receptors here all came from a human donor who donated a stem cell graft to a child with acute myeloid leukemia.

There are many counts of this clonotype. The chain is built from TRBV20-1 and TRBJ2-1; 9 bases align to TRBD2. This CDR3 is 15 amino acids long. CDR1 and CDR2 from the germline V gene are DFQATT and SNEGSKA (reference sequence). V was clipped by 4 bases and J by 2 bases; unmatched bases: 6. CDR3: CSATEGLAPYNEQFF. In DNA form, the CDR3 reads TGCAGTGCTACGGAAGGACTAGCGCCCTACAATGAGCAGTTCTTC.

J is TRBJ1-5 and V is TRBV4-2; no definite D call. With 6 bases removed from V and 3 bases from J, the gap between germline ends came to 15 bases. The CDR3 runs to 15 residues. The germline V gene encodes CDR1 LGHNA and CDR2 YNFKEQ. CDR3: CASRSDLGINQPQHF. DNA for the CDR3: TGTGCCAGCAGATCGGATCTAGGGATCAATCAGCCCCAGCATTTT.

This clonotype was detected many times. This chain links TRBV20-1 with TRBJ2-7; 10 bases agree with TRBD2. The trim removed 0 bases at V and 2 bases at J, leaving 7 bases unmatched. The length of the CDR3 is 16 residues. Germline lookup yields CDR1 DFQATT and CDR2 SNEGSKA (reference sequence). The CDR3 nucleotides read TGCAGTGCTAGAGATAGTCAGCGGGGGGGCCCCTACGAGCAGTACTTC. Its protein is CSARDSQRGGPYEQYF.

V is TRBV7-2 and J is TRBJ2-1, with D possibly being TRBD2 (7 bases). V lost 2 bases and J 10 bases, leaving 18 bases between the germline ends. The CDR3 is 15 residues long. The germline V gene encodes CDR1 SGHTA and CDR2 FQGNSA. CDR3: CASSLTGGVLREQFF. The CDR3 region has the DNA TGTGCCAGCAGCTTAACGGGGGGCGTTTTACGGGAGCAGTTCTTC.

This clonotype was counted only a few times. The CDR3 protein is CSGDRSVEQFF. As DNA, the CDR3 is TGCAGTGGGGACAGGTCAGTTGAGCAGTTCTTC. This chain connects TRBV20-1 to TRBJ2-1; TRBD1 matches at 8 bases. The germline CDR1 and CDR2 sequences are DFQATT and SNEGSKA (reference sequence). The J segment lost 9 bases and the V segment lost 7 bases, leaving 5 bases of the junction unmatched. The length of the CDR3 is 11 residues.

This clonotype has only a few counts. This chain uses TRBV7-2 with TRBJ1-2; D call uncertain. Germline V lookup: CDR1 SGHTA, CDR2 FQGNSA. The ends were cut back, 2 bases at V and 1 base at J, with 11 bases in the middle. The CDR3 sequence is 15 residues long. The CDR3 region has the DNA TGTGCCAGCAGCTTAAAGGACGGAGATAACTATGGCTACACCTTC. It yields the protein CASSLKDGDNYGYTF.

This clonotype occurred many times. The rearrangement uses TRBV12-3 or TRBV12-4 and TRBJ2-2; 8 bases line up with TRBD1. The trim removed 3 bases at V and 6 bases at J, leaving 9 bases unmatched. The CDR3 contains 16 residues. This CDR3 is CASSFLGQAFPGELFF. CDR3 in DNA: TGTGCCAGCAGTTTCTTGGGACAGGCCTTCCCCGGGGAGCTGTTTTTT.

The CDR3 reads CASSLGTGVNEKLFF. The CDR3 region has the DNA TGTGCCAGCAGCTTAGGGACAGGGGTTAATGAAAAACTGTTTTTT. The V and J genes are TRBV7-8 and TRBJ1-4; 9 bases line up with TRBD1. V shed 1 base, J shed 4 bases, and the junction held 1 base outside the gene matches. Germline CDR1 and CDR2: SGHVS and FQNEAQ. The CDR3 is 15 residues long.

The V and J genes are TRBV18 and TRBJ2-2; D is perhaps TRBD2 (6 bases). This CDR3 spans 15 amino acids. V dropped 8 bases and J dropped 4 bases, with 17 bases sitting between them. Germline V gene data show CDR1 as KGHSH and CDR2 as LQKENI. The CDR3 loop is CASKLGGFGTGELFF. The CDR3 DNA reads as TGTGCCAGCAAACTCGGGGGTTTTGGCACCGGGGAGCTGTTTTTT.

This clonotype was counted ten times or more. The J gene is TRBJ1-2, the V gene TRBV12-3 or TRBV12-4; the D gene is possibly TRBD1 (5 bases). The CDR3 runs 14 residues. Trimming took 1 base from V and 3 from J, leaving 9 bases between them. This chain's CDR3 is CASSLGIGDYGYTF. CDR3 in DNA: TGTGCCAGCAGTTTAGGCATAGGGGACTATGGCTACACCTTC.

Many counts were recorded for this clonotype. The chain uses TRBV29-1 and TRBJ1-2; 10 bases agree with TRBD1. This CDR3 has 12 residues. J was trimmed by 7 bases and V by 7 bases; bases with no gene match: 6. The germline CDR1 and CDR2 sequences are SQVTM and ANQGSEA. CDR3 nucleotide sequence: TGCAGCGCCCCGGGACAGGGGTTTGGCTACACCTTC. Protein: CSAPGQGFGYTF.

V usage is TRBV7-9 and J usage is TRBJ2-1; 10 bases align to TRBD1. Germline V gene data show CDR1 as SEHNR and CDR2 as FQNEAQ (reference sequence). The CDR3 consists of 15 residues. J was trimmed by 7 bases and V by 5 bases; bases with no gene match: 8. The CDR3 protein is CASSATRDRGNEQFF. The DNA of the CDR3 is TGTGCCAGCAGCGCCACCCGGGACAGGGGAAATGAGCAGTTCTTC.

The gene calls are TRBV7-6 and TRBJ1-1; 10 nucleotides line up with TRBD1. Germline CDR1 and CDR2: SGHVS and FNYEAQ. This CDR3 comprises 15 residues. Losses at the gene ends were 1 base for V and 4 bases for J; bases not matched to a gene: 3. The CDR3 spells CASSLGGQGVTEAFF. The CDR3 DNA is TGTGCCAGCAGCTTAGGAGGACAGGGGGTCACTGAAGCTTTCTTT.

This chain uses TRBV29-1 with TRBJ2-2; D call uncertain. Per germline, CDR1 SQVTM and CDR2 ANQGSEA. The CDR3 runs to 12 residues. V lost 4 bases, J lost 2 bases, and 5 bases lay in between. In nucleotides, the CDR3 is TGCAGCGTTGGGGAAAACACCGGGGAGCTGTTTTTT. Translation: CSVGENTGELFF.

This clonotype was picked up many times. The chain couples TRBV7-9 to TRBJ2-1; 9 bases match TRBD1. The V gene end was trimmed by 5 bases and the J gene end by 5 bases; junction bases not matched to a gene: 4. Germline V gene lookup returns CDR1 SEHNR and CDR2 FQNEAQ (reference sequence). The CDR3 is 14 amino acids. CDR3 in DNA: TGTGCCAGCAGCCCACGACAGGGGGACAATGAGCAGTTCTTC. This encodes CASSPRQGDNEQFF.

V is TRBV7-9 and J is TRBJ1-1, with 8 bases fitting TRBD1. Germline loops: CDR1 SEHNR, CDR2 FQNEAQ (reference sequence). After removal of 4 bases from V and 4 bases from J, the junction contained 5 bases not matched to a gene. The CDR3 consists of 14 residues. CDR3 protein: CASSSDRASTEAFF. CDR3 DNA: TGTGCCAGCAGCTCGGACAGGGCGAGCACTGAAGCTTTCTTT.

The sample holds many counts of this clonotype. The chain carries TRBV20-1 and TRBJ2-7; 9 bases fit TRBD1. After removal of 6 bases from V and 5 bases from J, the junction contained 14 bases not matched to a gene. This CDR3 has 15 amino acids. Germline V lookup: CDR1 DFQATT, CDR2 SNEGSKA (reference sequence). CDR3 in DNA: TGCAGTGCCGAACCTCCGGGACAGGGTATCCACGAGCAGTACTTC. Protein product: CSAEPPGQGIHEQYF.

In this sample, this clonotype turned up once. The chain carries TRBV4-1 and TRBJ2-1; 8 bases are shared with TRBD2. The trim removed 0 bases at V and 2 bases at J, leaving 6 bases unmatched. The CDR3 extends over 17 amino acids. Germline values: CDR1 MGHRA, CDR2 YSYEKL. The CDR3 region is CASSQDSSGGAYNEQFF. In DNA, the CDR3 is TGCGCCAGCAGCCAAGATAGTTCGGGGGGGGCCTACAATGAGCAGTTCTTC.

The V gene is TRBV28, the J gene TRBJ2-7; tentative D call: TRBD1 (5 bases). Germline-derived CDR1 and CDR2 are MDHEN and SYDVKM. This CDR3 has 11 amino acids. V was trimmed by 4 bases and J by 7 bases, leaving 8 bases between them. This CDR3 is CASSSGREQYV. CDR3 nucleotide sequence: TGTGCCAGCAGTTCAGGGCGGGAGCAGTACGTC.

The chain combines TRBV12-3 or TRBV12-4 with TRBJ2-5; D may be TRBD2 (6 bases). The CDR3 has 15 residues. The ends were cut back, 6 bases at V and 2 bases at J, with 16 bases in the middle. CDR3 bases: TGTGCCAGCAGCAACCCGGGAGAGGGGCAAGAGACCCAGTACTTC. Its translation is CASSNPGEGQETQYF.

This clonotype was counted at least ten times. This rearrangement joins TRBV20-1 to TRBJ1-2; 8 bases match TRBD1. Trimming at V came to 1 base and at J to 6 bases, leaving 19 bases not matched to a gene. The CDR3 runs to 18 residues. Germline loops: CDR1 DFQATT, CDR2 SNEGSKA (reference sequence). The CDR3 spells CSARGLGVGRGRLHGYTF. In DNA form, the CDR3 reads TGCAGTGCTAGAGGCCTCGGCGTAGGCAGGGGGCGCTTACATGGCTACACCTTC.

The chain joins TRBV6-5 to TRBJ1-5; TRBD1 aligns across 7 bases. The V gene end was trimmed by 0 bases and the J gene end by 5 bases; junction bases not matched to a gene: 4. The CDR3 loop spans 15 amino acids. Germline V gene lookup returns CDR1 MNHEY and CDR2 SVGAGI. The CDR3 DNA reads TGTGCCAGCAGTTACTCGGACAGGAACCATCAGCCCCAGCATTTT. Its protein is CASSYSDRNHQPQHF.

This clonotype was recorded at least ten times. The chain couples TRBV20-1 to TRBJ1-1; D ambiguous. This CDR3 has 17 residues. Germline assignment: CDR1 DFQATT and CDR2 SNEGSKA (reference sequence). V was clipped by 0 bases and J by 4 bases, with 21 bases between them. As DNA, the CDR3 is TGCAGTGCTAGAGATCCTCGGTTCAGTATGGTTCTCACTGAAGCTTTCTTT. Translating it yields CSARDPRFSMVLTEAFF.

This clonotype was detected many times. The chain recombines TRBV29-1 with TRBJ2-5; D is unclear. This CDR3 is built from 13 residues. Germline CDR1 reads SQVTM; CDR2 reads ANQGSEA. Trimming removed 4 bases from V and 6 bases from J, with 15 bases in between. CDR3 sequence (DNA): TGCAGCGTTGCCCCTTTGAGTAGAAAGACCCAGTACTTC. Its protein product is CSVAPLSRKTQYF. The full variable domain, with the rest looked up from reference TRBV29-1 and TRBJ2-5, is SAVISQKPSRDICQRGTSLTIQCQVDSQVTMMFWYRQQPGQSLTLIATANQGSEATYESGFVIDKFPISRPNLTFSTLTVSNMSPEDSSIYLCSVAPLSRKTQYFGPGTRLLVL.

This clonotype showed up many times. Written as DNA, the CDR3 is TGCAGTGCTAGAGAACGTGGGACGGCAACTAATGAAAAACTGTTTTTT. Amino acids: CSARERGTATNEKLFF. The V call is TRBV20-1, the J call TRBJ1-4; a possible D gene is TRBD1 (5 bases). The V and J ends lost 0 bases and 0 bases respectively, with 11 bases between them. The germline V gene encodes CDR1 DFQATT and CDR2 SNEGSKA (reference sequence). This CDR3 has 16 residues.